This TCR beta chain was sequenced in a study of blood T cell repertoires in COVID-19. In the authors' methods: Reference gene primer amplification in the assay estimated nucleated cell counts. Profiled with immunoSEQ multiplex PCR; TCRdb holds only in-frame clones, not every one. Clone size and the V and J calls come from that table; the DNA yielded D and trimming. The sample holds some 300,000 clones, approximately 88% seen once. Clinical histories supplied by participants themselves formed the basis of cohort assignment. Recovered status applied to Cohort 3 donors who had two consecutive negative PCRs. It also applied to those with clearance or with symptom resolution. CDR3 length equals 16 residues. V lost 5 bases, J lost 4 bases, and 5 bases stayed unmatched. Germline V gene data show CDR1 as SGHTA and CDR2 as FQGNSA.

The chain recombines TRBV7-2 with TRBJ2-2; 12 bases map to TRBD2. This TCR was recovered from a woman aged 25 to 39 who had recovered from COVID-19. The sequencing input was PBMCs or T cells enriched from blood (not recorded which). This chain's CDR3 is CASSQRLAGVTGELFF. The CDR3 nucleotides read TGTGCCAGCAGCCAACGACTAGCGGGAGTCACCGGGGAGCTGTTTTTT.